This TCR beta chain was documented in a study of beta chain features in type 1 diabetes. Expressed TCRB transcripts were sequenced after all isolated RNA was converted to cDNA. Measured with immunoSEQ multiplex PCR; TCRdb has only the in-frame clones, and not every one. Of more than 150,000 clones in the sample, about 13% were seen once. The CDR3 covers 13 residues. Germline CDR1 is LGHNA and CDR2 is YSLEER. Trimming removed 1 base at V and 1 base at J, with 4 bases between. Specimen: central memory CD4+ T cells from blood. This receptor was identified in a woman aged 18-35 years in good health. This chain joins TRBV4-3 and TRBJ1-1; D is uncertain. This CDR3 reads CASSQARNTEAFF. CDR3 sequence (DNA): TGCGCCAGCAGCCAAGCGAGGAACACTGAAGCTTTCTTT.